The rows below give T cell receptor beta chains drawn from one sample of a study of T cell responses to AZD1222 COVID-19 vaccine. The repertoire was sequenced with immunoSEQ multiplex PCR; TCRdb's copy has only in-frame clones and lacks some. The sample has 140,000 to 150,000 clones; around 90% are singletons. The material sequenced was peripheral blood, taken 28 days after the second dose of the MenACWY control vaccine. All receptors come from an adult who received the MenACWY meningococcal vaccine as a control. Both conserved end residues are part of each CDR3. A D gene is named only where the DNA matches it firmly. Size is stated for part of the rows, as once, few or many counts, or as a class when the clone is expanded.

CDR3: CAWSASRAQPQHF
DNA: TGTGCCTGGAGTGCGTCCCGGGCTCAGCCCCAGCATTTT
V: TRBV30
size: once
D: -
J: TRBJ1-5

CDR3: CASSERKGSEKLFF
DNA: TGTGCCAGCAGTGAGAGGAAGGGTAGTGAAAAACTGTTTTTT
V: TRBV2
size: -
D: -
J: TRBJ1-4

CDR3: CASSLRSSSGIGEQFF
DNA: TGTGCCAGCAGCTTACGGTCGTCTAGCGGGATAGGTGAGCAGTTCTTC
V: TRBV5-8
size: -
D: TRBD2
J: TRBJ2-1

CDR3: CASSNPGDREFFTYEQYF
DNA: TGTGCCAGCAGCAACCCCGGGGACAGGGAGTTTTTTACCTACGAGCAGTACTTC
V: TRBV21-1
size: -
D: -
J: TRBJ2-7

CDR3: CASSLGQPTNEQFF
DNA: TGTGCCAGCAGCTTAGGACAGCCTACCAATGAGCAGTTCTTC
V: TRBV7-9
size: -
D: -
J: TRBJ2-1

CDR3: CASSLEKELTEAFF
DNA: TGTGCCAGCAGCCTAGAGAAGGAGCTCACTGAAGCTTTCTTT
V: TRBV7-9
size: -
D: -
J: TRBJ1-1

CDR3: CATTDDRGFYEQYF
DNA: TGTGCCACCACCGATGACAGGGGTTTCTACGAGCAGTACTTC
V: TRBV6-5
size: -
D: TRBD1
J: TRBJ2-7

CDR3: CASSISSLEKQYF
DNA: TGTGCCAGTAGTATATCTAGCTTGGAAAAGCAGTACTTC
V: TRBV19
size: -
D: -
J: TRBJ2-7

CDR3: CASSQLKFPGLAGGYANTGELFF
DNA: TGTGCCAGCAGCCAATTGAAATTCCCGGGACTAGCGGGAGGGTACGCGAACACCGGGGAGCTGTTTTTT
V: TRBV3-1/TRBV3-2
size: -
D: TRBD2
J: TRBJ2-2

CDR3: CASSGQGSTGNTIYF
DNA: TGTGCCAGCTCAGGACAGGGATCGACTGGAAACACCATATATTTT
V: TRBV18
size: -
D: TRBD1
J: TRBJ1-3

CDR3: CASSFSHRASGSHEQFF
DNA: TGTGCCAGCAGCTTTTCTCACAGGGCTAGCGGGAGCCATGAGCAGTTCTTC
V: TRBV7-9
size: once
D: TRBD2
J: TRBJ2-1

CDR3: CASRSGTGLSPLHF
DNA: TGTGCCAGCAGATCAGGGACAGGGCTATCACCCCTCCACTTT
V: TRBV7-9
size: -
D: TRBD1
J: TRBJ1-6

CDR3: CASSQIVGFNDRPTDTQYF
DNA: TGCGCCAGCAGCCAAATCGTGGGGTTTAATGACCGACCCACAGATACGCAGTATTTT
V: TRBV4-3
size: -
D: -
J: TRBJ2-3

CDR3: CASSETGTGSSPLHF
DNA: TGTGCCAGTAGTGAGACGGGGACAGGGAGTTCACCCCTCCACTTT
V: TRBV19
size: -
D: TRBD1
J: TRBJ1-6

CDR3: CASSLAVALTDTQYF
DNA: TGTGCCAGCAGCTTGGCCGTAGCGTTGACAGATACGCAGTATTTT
V: TRBV7-2
size: many
D: -
J: TRBJ2-3

CDR3: CASITHRGIYGYTF
DNA: TGTGCCAGCATTACCCACAGGGGAATCTATGGCTACACCTTC
V: TRBV6-4
size: -
D: TRBD1
J: TRBJ1-2

CDR3: CASSLETGFYEQYF
DNA: TGTGCCAGCAGCTTGGAGACAGGGTTTTACGAGCAGTACTTC
V: TRBV7-8
size: -
D: TRBD1
J: TRBJ2-7

CDR3: CASSLIPDRGKGDEQFF
DNA: TGTGCCAGCAGCTTAATCCCCGACAGGGGGAAAGGAGATGAGCAGTTCTTC
V: TRBV7-3
size: few
D: TRBD1
J: TRBJ2-1

CDR3: CASSPDRGPHYGYTF
DNA: TGTGCCAGTAGTCCAGACAGGGGGCCGCACTATGGCTACACCTTC
V: TRBV19
size: -
D: TRBD1
J: TRBJ1-2

CDR3: CATSDPTGGRETQYF
DNA: TGTGCCACCAGTGATCCGACAGGGGGGCGGGAGACCCAGTACTTC
V: TRBV24-1
size: -
D: TRBD1
J: TRBJ2-5

CDR3: CASSFPGLNTEAFF
DNA: TGTGCCAGCAGCTTTCCAGGGCTTAACACTGAAGCTTTCTTT
V: TRBV3-1/TRBV3-2
size: -
D: -
J: TRBJ1-1

CDR3: CASSATGLPLYNEQFF
DNA: TGTGCCAGCAGTGCGACAGGGCTTCCCTTGTACAATGAGCAGTTCTTC
V: TRBV27
size: -
D: TRBD1
J: TRBJ2-1

CDR3: CASSFRVDTEAFF
DNA: TGTGCCAGCAGCTTCAGAGTCGACACTGAAGCTTTCTTT
V: TRBV11-3
size: -
D: -
J: TRBJ1-1

CDR3: CASSSNEKLFF
DNA: TGTGCCAGCAGCTCTAATGAAAAACTGTTTTTT
V: TRBV11-2
size: -
D: -
J: TRBJ1-4

CDR3: CASRPSGGASGELFF
DNA: TGTGCCAGCCGCCCTAGCGGGGGGGCGTCCGGGGAGCTGTTTTTT
V: TRBV6-6
size: -
D: TRBD2
J: TRBJ2-2